What follows are 31 T cell receptor beta chains derived from one specimen sequenced in a study of T cell changes during pregnancy in multiple sclerosis. The repertoire was sequenced with immunoSEQ multiplex PCR; TCRdb's copy has only in-frame clones and lacks some. The sample lists roughly 46,000 clones; roughly 95% were seen once. The sequencing used CD8+ T cells from peripheral blood mononuclear cells, collected after pregnancy. All receptors derive from a female donor with multiple sclerosis, enrolled in a pregnancy study.

With regard to this clone: The junction shows a germline mismatch at one end, possibly a read error. The V gene is TRBV15, the J gene TRBJ2-3; 11 bases are shared with TRBD2. The CDR3 covers 13 residues. From germline, CDR1 is LNHNV and CDR2 YYDKDF (reference sequence). The CDR3 DNA reads TGCGGGACTAGCGGAACGAGCACAGATACGCAGTATTTT. Protein product: CGTSGTSTDTQYF.

V is TRBV27 and J is TRBJ2-3; TRBD2 matches at 8 bases. Germline-derived CDR1 and CDR2 are MNHEY and SMNVEV (reference sequence). The V and J ends lost 5 bases and 0 bases, in that order; junction bases with no gene match: 7. This CDR3 contains 16 residues. CDR3 protein: CASSPSAGDSTDTQYF. DNA of the CDR3: TGTGCCAGCAGTCCCTCAGCGGGGGATAGCACAGATACGCAGTATTTT.

The CDR3 here is CASSMGGEGAFRAFF. The CDR3 nucleotides read TGTGCCAGTAGTATGGGAGGGGAAGGGGCCTTTCGTGCTTTCTTT. The chain joins TRBV19 to TRBJ1-1; weak D call: TRBD1 (5 bases). CDR3 length: 15 amino acids. The germline gives CDR1 LNHDA, CDR2 SQIVND (reference sequence). Trimming removed 3 bases at V and 11 bases at J, with 22 bases between.

J is TRBJ2-7 and V is TRBV11-2; 8 nucleotides align to TRBD1. Germline V gene data show CDR1 as SGHAT and CDR2 as FQNNGV. The CDR3 is 14 amino acids. J gave up 3 bases and V 2 bases, and 3 bases lay outside the gene matches. CDR3 sequence reads: CASSLSTGGYEQYF. The CDR3 DNA reads TGTGCCAGCAGCTTATCCACAGGGGGCTACGAGCAGTACTTC.

V gene TRBV9 combines with J gene TRBJ1-2; 8 bases are shared with TRBD1. V shed 3 bases and J 3 bases; nucleotides not matched to a gene: 4. The CDR3 extends over 14 amino acids. In germline, CDR1 is SGDLS, CDR2 YYNGEE. This CDR3 reads CASSGTGSDYGYTF. The CDR3 nucleotides read TGTGCCAGCAGCGGGACAGGGTCGGACTATGGCTACACCTTC. Full variable domain (rest looked up from reference TRBV9 and TRBJ1-2): DSGVTQTPKHLITATGQRVTLRCSPRSGDLSVYWYQQSLDQGLQFLIQYYNGEERAKGNILERFSAQQFPDLHSELNLSSLELGDSALYFCASSGTGSDYGYTFGSGTRLTVV.

This clone showed up just once. This chain joins TRBV14 and TRBJ1-2, with D maybe TRBD1 (6 bases). V lost 5 bases, J lost 4 bases, and 14 bases lay in between. This CDR3 is built from 14 residues. Germline V gene lookup returns CDR1 SGHDN and CDR2 FVKESK. CDR3 loop: CASSSRGASYGYTF. The CDR3 nucleotides are TGTGCCAGCAGCTCCCGGGGGGCAAGCTATGGCTACACCTTC. The variable domain in full, with the rest retrieved from reference TRBV14 and TRBJ1-2, is EAGVTQFPSHSVIEKGQTVTLRCDPISGHDNLYWYRRVMGKEIKFLLHFVKESKQDESGMPNNRFLAERTGGTYSTLKVQPAELEDSGVYFCASSSRGASYGYTFGSGTRLTVV.

The sample holds one count of this clone. This chain joins TRBV19 and TRBJ2-1; D is uncertain. CDR1 and CDR2 (germline): LNHDA, SQIVND (reference sequence). The CDR3 covers 13 residues. V was trimmed by 1 base and J by 5 bases, leaving 6 bases between them. The CDR3 loop is CASSIGSNNEQFF. CDR3 in DNA: TGTGCCAGTAGTATAGGTAGCAACAATGAGCAGTTCTTC.

The chain combines TRBV7-9 with TRBJ2-1; tentatively, D is TRBD1 (7 bases). Looked up from germline, CDR1 is SEHNR and CDR2 is FQNEAQ (reference sequence). The length of the CDR3 is 14 residues. Trimming took off 4 bases at V and 2 bases at J, with 9 bases between the two ends. The CDR3 DNA reads as TGTGCCAGCAGCTCCAGGGGGGCCTACAATGAGCAGTTCTTC. It is translated as CASSSRGAYNEQFF. The full variable domain, rest sourced from reference TRBV7-9 and TRBJ2-1, is DTGVSQNPRHKITKRGQNVTFRCDPISEHNRLYWYRQTLGQGPEFLTYFQNEAQLEKSRLLSDRFSAERPKGSFSTLEIQRTEQGDSAMYLCASSSRGAYNEQFFGPGTRLTVL.

The rearrangement links TRBV9 to TRBJ1-3, with TRBD1 matching 8 bases. Germline-derived CDR1 and CDR2 are SGDLS and YYNGEE. This CDR3 region has 15 residues. Trimming removed 4 bases from V and 3 bases from J; junction bases left unmatched: 6. For the CDR3, the DNA is TGTGCCAGCAGCCCTGGGACAGGTGGTGGAAACACCATATATTTT. Encoded protein: CASSPGTGGGNTIYF.

The V gene is TRBV4-2, the J gene TRBJ1-1; possible D gene TRBD1, 5 bases. The V and J ends lost 1 base and 2 bases respectively, with 8 bases between them. The CDR3 runs to 14 residues. Per germline, CDR1 LGHNA and CDR2 YNFKEQ. As DNA, the CDR3 is TGTGCCAGCAGCCAAGGCCAGGGAAACACTGAAGCTTTCTTT. It is translated as CASSQGQGNTEAFF.

V usage is TRBV27 and J usage is TRBJ2-1; 7 bases fit TRBD2. The germline V gene encodes CDR1 MNHEY and CDR2 SMNVEV (reference sequence). The CDR3 is 13 residues long. V dropped 5 bases and J dropped 9; count of bases not matched to a gene: 7. The CDR3 nucleotides read TGTGCCAGCAGTATCCTTTGGGAGGGTGAGCAGTTCTTC. It is translated as CASSILWEGEQFF.

The rearrangement joins TRBV15 to TRBJ2-7; D might be TRBD1 (6 bases). The CDR3 has 15 residues. Germline CDR1 is LNHNV and CDR2 is YYDKDF (reference sequence). V gave up 2 bases and J gave up 3 bases, with 14 bases separating them. The CDR3 DNA reads TGTGCCACCAGCAGACTTTGGGACAAGAACTACGAGCAGTACTTC. It codes for CATSRLWDKNYEQYF.

This clone is a singleton in its sample. CDR3 residues: CASSLGGSSYNEQFF. The DNA of the CDR3 is TGTGCCAGCAGTTTAGGCGGGAGCTCCTACAATGAGCAGTTCTTC. The chain combines TRBV27 with TRBJ2-1; the match to TRBD2 covers 7 bases. Germline CDR1 MNHEY, CDR2 SMNVEV (reference sequence). The CDR3 loop spans 15 amino acids. Trimming took 2 bases from V and 0 from J; bases not matched to a gene: 1.

The chain recombines TRBV11-2 with TRBJ2-1; 8 bases map to TRBD1. The CDR3 totals 14 residues. Per the germline V gene, CDR1 is SGHAT and CDR2 is FQNNGV. The V and J ends lost 5 bases and 6 bases, in that order; junction bases with no gene match: 6. The CDR3 protein is CASSPLDRANEQFF. The CDR3 coding sequence is TGTGCCAGCAGCCCGTTGGACAGGGCCAATGAGCAGTTCTTC. The entire variable domain, with the rest obtained from reference TRBV11-2 and TRBJ2-1, is as follows: EAGVAQSPRYKIIEKRQSVAFWCNPISGHATLYWYQQILGQGPKLLIQFQNNGVVDDSQLPKDRFSAERLKGVDSTLKIQPAKLEDSAVYLCASSPLDRANEQFFGPGTRLTVL.

This chain uses TRBV13 with TRBJ2-3; 8 bases are shared with TRBD2. Trimming removed 5 bases from V and 4 bases from J; junction bases left unmatched: 8. Germline loops: CDR1 PRHDT, CDR2 FYEKMQ (reference sequence). The CDR3 spans 15 residues. CDR3 amino acids: CASSLGGAASDTQYF. The CDR3 coding sequence is TGTGCCAGCAGCCTCGGGGGGGCCGCCTCAGATACGCAGTATTTT.

This chain connects TRBV9 to TRBJ1-2; the D gene is possibly TRBD1 (6 bases). Trimming removed 0 bases from V and 0 bases from J, with 15 bases in between. The germline CDR1 and CDR2 sequences are SGDLS and YYNGEE. This CDR3 has 17 residues. CDR3 bases: TGTGCCAGCAGCGTAGGGGGAATAGGACAGACTAACTATGGCTACACCTTC. Protein product: CASSVGGIGQTNYGYTF.

The chain couples TRBV15 to TRBJ2-1; weak D call: TRBD1 (5 bases). The CDR3 length is 21 residues. V lost 0 bases and J lost 2, with 26 bases in between. The germline V gene has CDR1 LNHNV and CDR2 YYDKDF (reference sequence). CDR3 sequence reads: CATSRDLRSGPEQVAYNEQFF. For the CDR3, the DNA is TGTGCCACCAGCAGAGATCTCAGGTCAGGTCCGGAACAGGTCGCCTACAATGAGCAGTTCTTC.

The sample holds one count of this clone. The CDR3 DNA sequence: TGTGCCAGCAGTTTCCCCGGGACTAGCGCTCTGTATTTT. Protein sequence: CASSFPGTSALYF. The rearrangement links TRBV6-5 to TRBJ2-3, with TRBD2 identical over 10 bases. This CDR3 is built from 13 residues. Germline CDR1 is MNHEY and CDR2 is SVGAGI. After removal of 4 bases from V and 14 bases from J, the junction contained 9 bases not matched to a gene.

V is TRBV7-9 and J is TRBJ2-3, with D possibly TRBD1 on 6 matching bases. Germline CDR1 SEHNR, CDR2 FQNEAQ (reference sequence). The CDR3 loop spans 15 amino acids. V lost 3 bases and J lost 3, with 13 bases in between. CDR3 sequence (DNA): TGTGCCAGCAGCTTCCCGGACAGCTTGACAGATACGCAGTATTTT. It translates to CASSFPDSLTDTQYF. Using reference TRBV7-9 and TRBJ2-3 for the parts outside the CDR3, the full variable domain is DTGVSQNPRHKITKRGQNVTFRCDPISEHNRLYWYRQTLGQGPEFLTYFQNEAQLEKSRLLSDRFSAERPKGSFSTLEIQRTEQGDSAMYLCASSFPDSLTDTQYFGPGTRLTVL.

The CDR3 bases are TGTGCCAGCAGCCCGTGGGGAGCTGGGCAGTTCTTC. Translation: CASSPWGAGQFF. The chain employs TRBV6-6 and TRBJ2-1; TRBD2 might be the D (5 bases). With 6 bases removed from V and 12 bases from J, the gap between germline ends came to 15 bases. The CDR3 runs to 12 residues. The germline CDR1 and CDR2 sequences are MNHNY and SVGAGI (reference sequence).

This clone showed up just once. The chain has TRBV6-6 and TRBJ1-6; 7 positions match TRBD1. The CDR3 has 14 amino acids. Per the germline V gene, CDR1 is MNHNY and CDR2 is SVGAGI (reference sequence). With V trimmed by 6 bases and J by 3 bases, 2 bases remained unmatched. The CDR3 spells CASRNRGYNSPLHF. CDR3 bases: TGTGCCAGCAGGAACAGGGGCTATAATTCACCCCTCCACTTT.

Here the CDR3 reads CASSSLGQNYNSPLHF. For the CDR3, the DNA is TGTGCCAGCAGTTCCCTTGGACAGAATTATAATTCACCCCTCCACTTT. The V and J genes are TRBV6-5 and TRBJ1-6; TRBD1 is a possible D gene (6 bases). With 4 bases removed from V and 4 bases from J, the gap between germline ends came to 14 bases. Germline CDR1 and CDR2: MNHEY and SVGAGI. There are 16 residues in the CDR3.

CDR3 bases: TGTGCCAGTAGTATAAACACCCTACAGGGCGGATCTGGAAACACCATATATTTT. This codes for CASSINTLQGGSGNTIYF. The chain recombines TRBV19 with TRBJ1-3, with TRBD1 as a possible D gene (6 bases). V lost 2 bases and J lost 1, with 18 bases in between. CDR1 is LNHDA and CDR2 is SQIVND in the germline V gene (reference sequence). The CDR3 has 18 amino acids.

The chain couples TRBV6-1 to TRBJ2-1; 9 bases are shared with TRBD2. CDR3 length equals 15 residues. V was pared by 4 bases and J by 8 bases, with 9 bases of the junction left unmatched. CDR1 is MNHNS, CDR2 SASEGT, per germline. CDR3 residues: CASSVAGVYKDEQFF. Written as DNA, the CDR3 is TGTGCCAGCAGTGTAGCGGGAGTGTATAAGGATGAGCAGTTCTTC.

V gene TRBV6-1 combines with J gene TRBJ1-5; unclear D gene. The V end was cut by 0 bases, the J end by 1 base, with 7 bases between. The CDR3 runs to 15 residues. Looked up from germline, CDR1 is MNHNS and CDR2 is SASEGT. CDR3 coding DNA: TGTGCCAGCAGTGAAGCGCGGGGAAGCAATCAGCCCCAGCATTTT. This translates into CASSEARGSNQPQHF.

V is TRBV7-3 and J is TRBJ2-2; TRBD2 aligns across 9 bases. The ends lost 5 bases at V and 5 bases at J; junction bases unmatched: 6. Looked up from germline, CDR1 is SGHTA and CDR2 is FQGTGA. There are 15 residues in the CDR3. The CDR3 DNA follows: TGTGCCAGCAGCCTAAGCGGGAGGAAAACCGGGGAGCTGTTTTTT. Its protein product is CASSLSGRKTGELFF.

The chain combines TRBV7-9 with TRBJ2-1, with D perhaps TRBD1 (6 bases). V was trimmed by 5 bases and J by 5 bases, leaving 10 bases between them. CDR1 is SEHNR, CDR2 FQNEAQ, per germline (reference sequence). The CDR3 covers 13 residues. The CDR3 protein is CASSTGSHNEQFF. CDR3 nucleotide sequence: TGTGCCAGCAGCACAGGGAGCCACAATGAGCAGTTCTTC.

This chain uses TRBV6-4 with TRBJ2-1; 9 positions match TRBD2. The CDR3 contains 16 residues. The V gene's germline CDR1 is MRHNA and CDR2 SNTAGT. After removal of 0 bases from V and 3 bases from J, the junction contained 3 bases not matched to a gene. CDR3 bases: TGTGCCAGCAGTGACTCAGCTAGCGGGGACTACAATGAGCAGTTCTTC. It is translated as CASSDSASGDYNEQFF.

This clone appeared a single time. This chain joins TRBV7-2 and TRBJ2-7; 14 bases are shared with TRBD2. Trimming removed 3 bases from V and 0 bases from J; junction bases left unmatched: 7. This CDR3 spans 18 amino acids. Germline CDR1 reads SGHTA; CDR2 reads FQGNSA. CDR3 nucleotides: TGTGCCAGCAGCTTGACTAGCGGGGGGGACCCGAGCTCCTACGAGCAGTACTTC. This sequence encodes CASSLTSGGDPSSYEQYF.

This chain uses TRBV5-5 with TRBJ2-7; TRBD1 matches at 12 bases. Per germline, CDR1 SGHKS and CDR2 YYEKEE (reference sequence). V trimming: 3 bases; J trimming: 5 bases; junction bases outside the gene matches: 6. This CDR3 contains 15 residues. In nucleotides, the CDR3 is TGTGCCAGCAGCTGGACCGGGACAGGGGGCGACGAGCAGTACTTC. Its translation: CASSWTGTGGDEQYF.

This sequence joins TRBV7-9 and TRBJ1-4; D unclear. V lost 5 bases to trimming and J lost 1 base, with 5 bases between them. Germline assignment: CDR1 SEHNR and CDR2 FQNEAQ (reference sequence). CDR3 length: 13 residues. CDR3 sequence: CASSLRTNEKLFF. Here the CDR3 DNA reads TGTGCCAGCAGCCTAAGAACTAATGAAAAACTGTTTTTT.